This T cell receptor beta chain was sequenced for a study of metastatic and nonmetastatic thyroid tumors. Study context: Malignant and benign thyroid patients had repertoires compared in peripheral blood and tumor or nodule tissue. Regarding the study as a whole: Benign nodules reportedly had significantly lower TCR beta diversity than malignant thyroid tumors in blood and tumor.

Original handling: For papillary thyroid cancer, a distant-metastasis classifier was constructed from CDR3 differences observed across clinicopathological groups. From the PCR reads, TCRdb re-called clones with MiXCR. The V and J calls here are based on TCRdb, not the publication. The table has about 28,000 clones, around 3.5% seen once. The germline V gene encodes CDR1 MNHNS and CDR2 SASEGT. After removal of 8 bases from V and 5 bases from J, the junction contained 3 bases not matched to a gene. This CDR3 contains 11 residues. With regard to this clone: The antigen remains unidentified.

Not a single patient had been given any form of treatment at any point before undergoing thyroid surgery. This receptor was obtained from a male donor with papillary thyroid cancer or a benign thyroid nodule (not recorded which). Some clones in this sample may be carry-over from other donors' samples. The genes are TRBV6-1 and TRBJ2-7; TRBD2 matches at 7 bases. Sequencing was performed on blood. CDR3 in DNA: TGTGCCAGCGAGGGAGGGCACGAGCAGTACTTC. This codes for CASEGGHEQYF.